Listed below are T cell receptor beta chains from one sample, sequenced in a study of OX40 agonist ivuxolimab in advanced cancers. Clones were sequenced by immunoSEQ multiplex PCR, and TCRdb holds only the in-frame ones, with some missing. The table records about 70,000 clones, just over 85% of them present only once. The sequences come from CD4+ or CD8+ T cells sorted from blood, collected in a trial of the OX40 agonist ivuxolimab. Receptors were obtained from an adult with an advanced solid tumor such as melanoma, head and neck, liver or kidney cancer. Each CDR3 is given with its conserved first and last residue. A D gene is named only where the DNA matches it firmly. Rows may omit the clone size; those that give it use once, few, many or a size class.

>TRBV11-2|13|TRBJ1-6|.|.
TGTGCCAGCAGCTTAGTTCCGGACTCACCCCTCCACTTT
CASSLVPDSPLHF
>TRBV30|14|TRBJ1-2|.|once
TGTGCCTGGAGTGGCCTCTCAGACATCTATGGCTACACCTTC
CAWSGLSDIYGYTF
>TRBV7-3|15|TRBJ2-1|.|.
TGTGCCAGCAGCAACTACCTCCGACAGGACCATGAGCAGTTCTTC
CASSNYLRQDHEQFF
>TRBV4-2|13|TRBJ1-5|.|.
TGTGCCAGCAGCCAAGACGGGGGGCAGCCCCAGCATTTT
CASSQDGGQPQHF
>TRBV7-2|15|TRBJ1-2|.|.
TGTGCCAGCAGCTTAGTCCCGGGACCAAATGGAGGCTACACCTTC
CASSLVPGPNGGYTF
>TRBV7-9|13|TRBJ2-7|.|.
TGTGCCAGCAGCTTAAAAGGTAACGTCGAGCAGTACTTC
CASSLKGNVEQYF
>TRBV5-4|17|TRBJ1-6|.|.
TGTGCCAGCAGCCGTGATGGGGGTGGATCCTATAATTCACCCCTCCACTTT
CASSRDGGGSYNSPLHF
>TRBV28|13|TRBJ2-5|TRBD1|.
TGTGCCAGCAGTTCGGGACAGCAAGAGACCCAGTACTTC
CASSSGQQETQYF
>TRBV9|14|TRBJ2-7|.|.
TGTGCCAGCAGTAGGACAGCGGACACCTACGAGCAGTACTTC
CASSRTADTYEQYF
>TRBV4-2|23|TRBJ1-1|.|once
TGTGCCAGCAGCCAGAGGACCCCACGACTGAGATCACCCGGGACCAGCCCTCGGGTTGAAGCTTTCTTT
CASSQRTPRLRSPGTSPRVEAFF
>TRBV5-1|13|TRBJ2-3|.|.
TGCGCCAGCAGCCGCGGGGCTAGGGATACGCAGTATTTT
CASSRGARDTQYF
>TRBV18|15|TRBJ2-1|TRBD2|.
TGTGCCAGCTCACCACCGGGCCTAGCGGGCAATGAGCAGTTCTTC
CASSPPGLAGNEQFF
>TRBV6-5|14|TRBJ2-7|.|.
TGTGCCAGCAGTGGCCAGGGGTCAGGATACGAGCAGTACTTC
CASSGQGSGYEQYF
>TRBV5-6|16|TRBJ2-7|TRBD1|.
TGTGCCAGCAGCTTGGGGGCAGGGGGTTACTCCTACGAGCAGTACTTC
CASSLGAGGYSYEQYF
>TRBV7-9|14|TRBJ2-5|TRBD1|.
TGTGCCAGCAGCGCCGACAGGGACCAAGAGACCCAGTACTTC
CASSADRDQETQYF
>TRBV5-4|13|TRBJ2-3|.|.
TGTGCCAGCAGCTTGGCTAGTTCAGATACGCAGTATTTT
CASSLASSDTQYF
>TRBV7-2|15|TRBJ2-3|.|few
TGTGCCAGCAGCTTGGCGGGGGCAGGCGCAGATACGCAGTATTTT
CASSLAGAGADTQYF
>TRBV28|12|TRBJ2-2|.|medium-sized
TGTGCCAGCAGTACCCCGACCGGGGAGCTGTTTTTT
CASSTPTGELFF
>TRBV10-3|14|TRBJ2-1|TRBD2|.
TGTGCCACCCGGGAGGCTAGCTCCTACAATGAGCAGTTCTTC
CATREASSYNEQFF
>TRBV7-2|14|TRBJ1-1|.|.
TGTGCCAGCAGGCGACAGATTTTGAACACTGAAGCTTTCTTT
CASRRQILNTEAFF
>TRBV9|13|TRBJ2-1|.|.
TGTGCCAGCAGCGTAGAGAACCGCGATGAGCAGTTCTTC
CASSVENRDEQFF
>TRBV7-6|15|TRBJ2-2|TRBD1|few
TGTGCCAGCAGCCTTGGACAGGGTGTCACCGGGGAGCTGTTTTTT
CASSLGQGVTGELFF
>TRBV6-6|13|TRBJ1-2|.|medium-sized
TGTGCCAGCACCCCCAGGCCTAACTATGGCTACACCTTC
CASTPRPNYGYTF
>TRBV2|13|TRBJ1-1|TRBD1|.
TGTGCCAGCAGTGGACAGGGGAACACTGAAGCTTTCTTT
CASSGQGNTEAFF
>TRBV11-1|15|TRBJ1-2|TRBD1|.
TGTGCCAGCAGCCTCACTCAGGGGGCAGGCTATGGCTACACCTTC
CASSLTQGAGYGYTF
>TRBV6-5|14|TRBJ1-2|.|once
TGTGCCAGCTCTTCGGCTTCGCTTACTAGGGGCTACACCTTC
CASSSASLTRGYTF
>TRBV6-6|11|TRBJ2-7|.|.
TGTGCCACTTCCGGCTCCTACGAGCAGTACTTC
CATSGSYEQYF
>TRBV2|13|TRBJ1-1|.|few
TGTGCCAGCAGTGAGGAGGTAGACACTGAAGCTTTCTTT
CASSEEVDTEAFF